This T cell receptor (beta chain) is drawn from a study of T cells after yellow fever vaccination (dated by TCRdb to the late 2010s). Study-level background: The SMART-Seq v4 Ultra Low Input RNA kit was used to prepare libraries from fractions with low cell numbers. Bulk PBMC replicates and cell subsets were isolated from blood drawn at multiple timepoints before and after both primary and secondary immunization. Two healthy male donors made up the cohort, one aged 18 to 29 years and the other aged 30 to 40 years. Bulk TCR alpha and beta repertoires were sequenced longitudinally to track T-cell clones before and after primary and booster YFV17D yellow fever vaccination. The full study reports these points: The secondary T-cell response was weaker than the primary response but faster, peaking on day 5 instead of day 15. Computational filtering was required because FACS-sorted repertoires could contain abundant contaminating clonotypes from the bulk population. A small share of clonotypes occurred in both CD4 and CD8 compartments, likely arising from convergent recombination. The study included only a couple of donors, which limits how far the findings can be generalized. Most clones expanded after primary vaccination (96% of CD4 and 80% to 90% of CD8) were re-detected after the booster, suggesting that broad memory maintenance occurred.

The data were produced on an Illumina NovaSeq 6000. TCR cDNA was made using 5'RACE template switching, a step that added a universal primer site and unique molecular identifiers. Priming for cDNA synthesis came from both the TCR alpha and TCR beta constant segments. Libraries were amplified in two PCR steps, with sample barcodes and sequencing adapters added in the second step. Sequencing of libraries was done on Illumina HiSeq 2500 (2x100 bp) or NovaSeq (2x150 bp). The source study handled its data this way. MIGEC was used to demultiplex reads and collapse the reads into UMI consensus sequences, and MiXCR was used for V(D)J alignment. Vaccine-responding clonotypes were identified with edgeR using replicate PBMC samples, with FDR below 0.01 and a log2 fold change above 5 up to day 15 being required. CD4 or CD8 identity was assigned to each bulk clonotype according to whether the clonotype was present at higher abundance in the sequenced CD4 repertoire or the sequenced CD8 repertoire. TCRdb reran the public reads through fastp at Q25 and MiXCR, keeping productive beta chains. Under each unique CDR3 protein, matching rows form one entry showing the most common genes and DNA. It is TCRdb's table, rather than the study itself, that gives the V and J calls and clone size. The sample contains roughly 320,000 distinct CDR3 sequences, about 10% of them found a single time. 3% to 3.5% of the sample is in the top ten clones.

Concerning this clonotype: Its recognized antigen is unknown. No qualities accompany the bases; no much larger clone lies one base away.

The treatment or condition label, as the study defines it: live attenuated yellow fever vaccine strain. A standard Ficoll-Paque protocol was used to isolate PBMCs from peripheral blood. Dynabeads CD4 and CD8 positive selection kits were used to isolate the CD4 and CD8 T-cell fractions. TriZol was used to extract RNA from bulk PBMCs, CD4 and CD8 fractions, and dextramer-positive and dextramer-negative fractions. CDR1 is given as ENHRY and CDR2 as SYGVKD, both from the germline V gene. The cysteine opens and the phenylalanine closes a CDR3 of 15 amino acids. Here the CDR3 DNA is all that survives: 45 bases in frame from base 1. For this chain, trimming is 8 bases at the V end and 3 bases at the J end, and the number of junction bases without a gene match is 9.

The V gene is TRBV10-3 and the J gene is TRBJ2-1; 8 bases in the middle match TRBD1. This material consisted of CD4+ T cells sorted from PBMCs, taken 45 days after the yellow fever booster vaccination. The sequence was collected from a man aged 18 to 30 who received the YFV17D yellow fever vaccine. The nucleotide sequence reads TGTGCCATCGGAAAACGGACAGGGTTCTACAATGAGCAGTTCTTC. Its protein reads: CAIGKRTGFYNEQFF.